Below, 9 T cell receptor beta chains from the same sample are listed, as sequenced in a study of OX40 agonist ivuxolimab in advanced cancers. Library method: the immunoSEQ multiplex PCR assay. This immuneACCESS table, as held by TCRdb, lists in-frame sequences with V and J called but not all clones. Of the missing ones, under half trace to an unresolved V gene in checked studies; the others have no known cause. This sample has roughly 100,000 clones in its table, and 85% to 90% of those were observed once. The top ten hold more than 0.15% of the sample. This material consisted of CD4+ or CD8+ T cells sorted from blood, taken in a trial of the OX40 agonist ivuxolimab. Receptors originate from an adult with an advanced solid tumor such as melanoma, head and neck, liver or kidney cancer.

The gene calls are TRBV9 and TRBJ2-1, with D perhaps given as TRBD1 or TRBD2 (5 bases each). This CDR3 is 14 amino acids long. Trimming removed 0 bases at V and 7 bases at J, with 11 bases between. The germline CDR1 and CDR2 sequences are SGDLS and YYNGEE. This chain's CDR3 is CASSVDARENEQFF. The CDR3, as DNA: TGTGCCAGCAGCGTAGATGCCAGGGAGAATGAGCAGTTCTTC.

This clone occurred once. V gene TRBV6-1 combines with J gene TRBJ1-1; tentative D call: TRBD1 (6 bases). Germline CDR1 MNHNS, CDR2 SASEGT. With 6 bases removed from V and 1 base from J, the gap between germline ends came to 12 bases. The CDR3 has 14 amino acids. The CDR3 DNA sequence: TGTGCCAGCAGACTATCACAGGGGAACACTGAAGCTTTCTTT. It yields the protein CASRLSQGNTEAFF.

The CDR3 DNA reads as TGTGCCAGCAGCGCGCGGGGGACCGGGATAAATGAAAAACTGTTTTTT. Protein product: CASSARGTGINEKLFF. The V call is TRBV9, the J call TRBJ1-4; D is perhaps TRBD1 (5 bases). Looked up from germline, CDR1 is SGDLS and CDR2 is YYNGEE. The CDR3 length is 16 residues. Between the trimmed V and J ends, which lost 3 bases and 5 bases, there was a span of 17 bases.

The genes are TRBV2 and TRBJ2-2, with D perhaps matching TRBD1 (7 bases). Per the germline V gene, CDR1 is SNHLY and CDR2 is FYNNEI. Trimming stripped 7 bases from V and 0 bases from J, with 12 bases between. The CDR3 has 15 amino acids. CDR3 in amino acids: CASTRGATNTGELFF. CDR3 coding DNA: TGTGCCAGCACCAGGGGGGCTACGAACACCGGGGAGCTGTTTTTT.

This clone was seen only once. The chain uses TRBV6-1 and TRBJ2-7; no clear D gene. CDR1 and CDR2 from the germline V gene are MNHNS and SASEGT. V lost 2 bases, J lost 2 bases, and 10 bases lay in between. The CDR3 runs 14 residues. CDR3 loop: CASSERYGPYEQYF. In nucleotides, the CDR3 is TGTGCCAGCAGTGAAAGGTACGGCCCCTACGAGCAGTACTTC.

In regard to this clone: Other DNA sequences in the same sample also yield this CDR3. Written as DNA, the CDR3 is TGCGCCAGCAGCCCGTCAGGAGCCAACGTCCTGACTTTC. As protein: CASSPSGANVLTF. The rearrangement links TRBV5-1 to TRBJ2-6; D gene ambiguous. The germline V and J ends were trimmed by 4 bases and 7 bases, with 9 bases remaining between them. Germline CDR1 SGHRS, CDR2 YFSETQ. The CDR3 contains 13 residues.

The V gene is TRBV6-6, the J gene TRBJ1-6; D call uncertain. This CDR3 spans 15 amino acids. Trimming took 4 bases from V and 7 from J, leaving 14 bases between them. The germline V gene encodes CDR1 MNHNY and CDR2 SVGAGI (reference sequence). In DNA, the CDR3 is TGTGCCAGCAGTTTATATGGGGATCGGAATTCACCCCTCCACTTT. Translation gives CASSLYGDRNSPLHF.

J is TRBJ2-2 and V is TRBV2; D is possibly TRBD1 or TRBD2 (6 bases each). The V and J ends lost 8 bases and 6 bases respectively, with 13 bases between them. Germline V gene lookup returns CDR1 SNHLY and CDR2 FYNNEI. This CDR3 has 13 residues. The DNA for the CDR3 is TGTGCCAGCGGGGGCACGGGGGCCGGGGAGCTGTTTTTT. Residues: CASGGTGAGELFF. Supplemented by reference TRBV2 and TRBJ2-2, the full variable domain reads EPEVTQTPSHQVTQMGQEVILRCVPISNHLYFYWYRQILGQKVEFLVSFYNNEISEKSEIFDDQFSVERPDGSNFTLKIRSTKLEDSAMYFCASGGTGAGELFFGEGSRLTVL.

The rearrangement joins TRBV9 to TRBJ2-7; 13 bases fit TRBD2. Germline V gene data show CDR1 as SGDLS and CDR2 as YYNGEE. This CDR3 is built from 15 residues. V was pared by 0 bases and J by 5 bases, with 2 bases of the junction left unmatched. The DNA for the CDR3 is TGTGCCAGCAGCGTAGGGACTAGCGGGAGTCACGAGCAGTACTTC. It specifies CASSVGTSGSHEQYF. Combining the CDR3 with reference TRBV9 and TRBJ2-7 gives the whole variable domain DSGVTQTPKHLITATGQRVTLRCSPRSGDLSVYWYQQSLDQGLQFLIQYYNGEERAKGNILERFSAQQFPDLHSELNLSSLELGDSALYFCASSVGTSGSHEQYFGPGTRLTVT.